The T cell receptor (beta chain) described here comes from a study of Ad26.COV2.S vaccination and SARS-CoV-2 variants. As for treatment: some 19 received Ad26.COV2.S at low or high dose, single or two shots; several received placebo; per-sample allocation not given. Sampling happened 63 days after the first vaccine or placebo injection. This table comes from immunoSEQ multiplex PCR, and its TCRdb copy is limited to in-frame clones, with some not included. The sample records 380,000 or so clones, around 89% being singletons. Sequenced here: peripheral blood, sampled in a trial of Ad26.COV2.S vaccine versus placebo. This clonotype was sampled from a person between 18 and 60 years old who received the Ad26.COV2.S COVID-19 vaccine or a placebo.

The CDR3 region is CASSRQGAGLTSGDQETQYF. The DNA for the CDR3 is TGTGCCAGCAGCAGACAAGGGGCAGGGTTGACTAGCGGAGACCAAGAGACCCAGTACTTC. This chain connects TRBV7-3 to TRBJ2-5; 9 bases fit TRBD2. Germline V gene lookup returns CDR1 SGHTA and CDR2 FQGTGA. This CDR3 comprises 20 residues. V dropped 5 bases and J dropped 0; count of bases not matched to a gene: 19.